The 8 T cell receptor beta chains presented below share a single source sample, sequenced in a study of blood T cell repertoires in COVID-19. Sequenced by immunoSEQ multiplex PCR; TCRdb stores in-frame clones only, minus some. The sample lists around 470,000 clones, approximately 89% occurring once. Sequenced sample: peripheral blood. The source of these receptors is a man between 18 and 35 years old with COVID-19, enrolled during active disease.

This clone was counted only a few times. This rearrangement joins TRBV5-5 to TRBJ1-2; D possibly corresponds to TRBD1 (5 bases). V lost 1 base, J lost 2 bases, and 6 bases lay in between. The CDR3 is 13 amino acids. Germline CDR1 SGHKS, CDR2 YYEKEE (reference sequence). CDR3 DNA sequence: TGTGCCAGCAGCTTGAGACAGAACTATGGCTACACCTTC. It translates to CASSLRQNYGYTF.

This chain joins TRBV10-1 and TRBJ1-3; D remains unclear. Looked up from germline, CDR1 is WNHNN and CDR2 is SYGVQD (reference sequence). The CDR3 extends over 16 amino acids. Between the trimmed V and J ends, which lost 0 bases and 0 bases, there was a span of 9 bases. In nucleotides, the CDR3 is TGCGCCAGCAGTGAGTCGGGCGATAACTCTGGAAACACCATATATTTT. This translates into CASSESGDNSGNTIYF.

For the CDR3, the DNA is TGTGCCAGCCCGAATCCTAAGGGGGACTATGGCTACACCTTC. Translating it yields CASPNPKGDYGYTF. The chain couples TRBV6-5 to TRBJ1-2; a possible D gene is TRBD1 (6 bases). Trimming removed 8 bases from V and 3 bases from J, with 16 bases in between. In germline, CDR1 is MNHEY, CDR2 SVGAGI. CDR3 length: 14 residues.

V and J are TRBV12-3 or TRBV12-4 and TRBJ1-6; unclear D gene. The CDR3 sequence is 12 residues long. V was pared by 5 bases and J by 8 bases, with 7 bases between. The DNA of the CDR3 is TGTGCCAGCAGTCCGAGGGATTCACCCCTCCACTTT. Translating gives CASSPRDSPLHF.

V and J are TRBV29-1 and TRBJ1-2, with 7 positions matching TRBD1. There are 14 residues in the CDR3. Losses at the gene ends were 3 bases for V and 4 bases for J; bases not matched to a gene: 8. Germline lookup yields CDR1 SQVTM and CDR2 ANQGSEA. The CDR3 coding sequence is TGCAGCGTTGATAGACAGGGCCCTTCCTATGGCTACACCTTC. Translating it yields CSVDRQGPSYGYTF.

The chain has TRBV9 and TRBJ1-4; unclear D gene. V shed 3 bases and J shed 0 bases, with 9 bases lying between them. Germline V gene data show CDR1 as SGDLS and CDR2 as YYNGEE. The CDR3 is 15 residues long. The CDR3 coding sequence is TGTGCCAGCAGCGCCTCCCTCGCAACTAATGAAAAACTGTTTTTT. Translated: CASSASLATNEKLFF.

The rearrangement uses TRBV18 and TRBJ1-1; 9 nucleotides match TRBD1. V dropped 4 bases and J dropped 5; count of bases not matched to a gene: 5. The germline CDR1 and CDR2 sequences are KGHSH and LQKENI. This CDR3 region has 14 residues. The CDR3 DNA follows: TGTGCCAGCTCACTAAGACAGGGGGAGACTGAAGCTTTCTTT. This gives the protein CASSLRQGETEAFF.

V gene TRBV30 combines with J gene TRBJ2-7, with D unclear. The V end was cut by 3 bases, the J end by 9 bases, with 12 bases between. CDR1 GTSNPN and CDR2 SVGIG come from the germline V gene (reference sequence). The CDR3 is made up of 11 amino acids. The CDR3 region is CAWRIGFGQYF. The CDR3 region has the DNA TGTGCCTGGAGAATCGGGTTTGGGCAGTACTTC.